The clone carrying this T cell receptor (beta chain) was picked up one time. No antigen is known for it. Sequenced by immunoSEQ multiplex PCR; TCRdb stores in-frame clones only, minus some. The sample carries about 400,000 clones, roughly nine tenths recorded once. The sample is drawn from a study of Ad26.COV2.S vaccination and SARS-CoV-2 variants. Study context: Intramuscularly, Ad26.COV2.S was given either once or twice, 56 days apart. General study results and limits: Assessments of TCR breadth and depth may have underestimated the total T cell responses. Vaccine and placebo groups showed comparable non-spike TCR breadth.

Indicated treatment: roughly 18 received Ad26.COV2.S at low or high dose, single or two shots; five or six received placebo; per-sample allocation not given. Collection of samples fell on day 63 after the first vaccine or placebo injection. This CDR3 is built from 15 residues. The V gene's germline CDR1 is LNHNV and CDR2 YYDKDF (reference sequence). V lost 1 base to trimming and J lost 1 base, with 8 bases between them. Sequences were derived from peripheral blood, sampled in a trial of Ad26.COV2.S vaccine versus placebo. The chain couples TRBV15 to TRBJ1-5; D not certain. The TCR sequence derives from a person aged 18-65 years who received the Ad26.COV2.S COVID-19 vaccine or a placebo. The CDR3 loop reads CATSRATTSNQPQHF. CDR3 nucleotide sequence: TGTGCCACCAGCAGAGCCACGACAAGCAATCAGCCCCAGCATTTT.